The 17 T cell receptor beta chains given below trace back to one sample, sequenced in a study of identical twins. MiXCR, run by TCRdb on the 5' RACE reads, gives a single entry per CDR3 protein. This sample has about 210,000 distinct CDR3 sequences, with around a tenth found just once. Specimen: memory (CD45RO+) T cells sorted from blood. The receptors originated from a woman aged 18-29 years in good health.

This clonotype has more than one count but fewer than ten. J is TRBJ1-1 and V is TRBV2; TRBD1 is a possible D gene (5 bases). This CDR3 is built from 13 residues. From germline, CDR1 is SNHLY and CDR2 FYNNEI. The V gene lost 6 bases and the J gene lost 2 bases, with 10 bases spanning the gap. CDR3 sequence: CASRRTFNTEAFF. In DNA, the CDR3 is TGTGCCAGCAGGAGGACATTCAACACTGAAGCTTTCTTT.

There are a few counts of this clonotype. V usage is TRBV6-1 and J usage is TRBJ1-2, with D perhaps TRBD1 (6 bases). The CDR3 spans 12 residues. The germline V gene encodes CDR1 MNHNS and CDR2 SASEGT. Deletions cut 10 bases from V and 4 bases from J, with 13 bases between. As DNA, the CDR3 is TGTGCCACGAGGGGGGATTCCTATGGCTACACCTTC. It translates to CATRGDSYGYTF.

This CDR3 is CASRPTGFIYEQYF. In DNA, the CDR3 is TGTGCCAGCAGGCCGACAGGATTTATCTACGAGCAGTACTTC. The chain couples TRBV12-3 or TRBV12-4 to TRBJ2-7; TRBD1 is a possible D gene (6 bases). V lost 6 bases and J 3 bases, leaving 15 bases between the germline ends. The CDR3 consists of 14 residues.

This clonotype was seen ten or more times. The chain joins TRBV9 to TRBJ2-5; weak D call: TRBD2 (6 bases). Germline V gives CDR1 SGDLS, CDR2 YYNGEE. CDR3 size: 15 residues. The V and J ends lost 3 bases and 2 bases respectively, with 14 bases between them. The CDR3 coding sequence is TGTGCCAGCAGCGCGGGGAGCGGGCGGCAAGAGACCCAGTACTTC. Translated: CASSAGSGRQETQYF.

This clonotype has a count of ten or more. This chain uses TRBV5-1 with TRBJ1-3, with a weak D call TRBD1 (5 bases). Trimming removed 2 bases at V and 8 bases at J, with 17 bases between. Germline V CDR1 and CDR2: SGHRS, YFSETQ. The CDR3 is 15 amino acids. The CDR3 nucleotides are TGCGCCAGCAGCTTTGGCGCACGGGACCGGGACACCATATATTTT. Encoded protein: CASSFGARDRDTIYF.

The rearrangement links TRBV27 to TRBJ2-1; 11 nucleotides line up with TRBD2. With V trimmed by 7 bases and J by 3 bases, 11 bases remained unmatched. CDR1 is MNHEY and CDR2 is SMNVEV in the germline V gene (reference sequence). The CDR3 extends over 17 amino acids. CDR3 sequence: CASIHYPGTSGYNEQFF. The CDR3 DNA sequence: TGTGCCAGCATCCATTACCCCGGGACTAGCGGCTACAATGAGCAGTTCTTC.

This clonotype turned up a few times. The chain couples TRBV7-2 to TRBJ2-3; D gene unclear. Trimming removed 6 bases from V and 12 bases from J, with 16 bases in between. The germline gives CDR1 SGHTA, CDR2 FQGNSA. This CDR3 is 12 amino acids long. The DNA for the CDR3 is TGTGCCAGCAGTCGGGCCCCCCGTCTTCAGTATTTT. Protein product: CASSRAPRLQYF.

This clonotype was observed a few times. The rearrangement joins TRBV9 to TRBJ2-2; D tentatively reads TRBD1 or TRBD2 (5 bases each). Germline assignment: CDR1 SGDLS and CDR2 YYNGEE. This CDR3 spans 15 amino acids. The V end lost 4 bases, the J end lost 3 bases, and 13 bases lay between the germline ends. CDR3 nucleotide sequence: TGTGCCAGCAGCCCGGGGCATAGGGACACCGGGGAGCTGTTTTTT. Its protein product is CASSPGHRDTGELFF.

The V call is TRBV5-1, the J call TRBJ2-6; TRBD1 or TRBD2 may be the D gene (5 bases each). CDR1 is SGHRS and CDR2 is YFSETQ in the germline V gene. The V and J ends lost 2 bases and 4 bases respectively, with 16 bases between them. CDR3 size: 17 residues. CDR3 sequence reads: CASSFYGTSVGANVLTF. The CDR3 coding sequence is TGCGCCAGCAGCTTTTATGGGACGTCGGTGGGGGCCAACGTCCTGACTTTC.

This clonotype showed up many times. The DNA for the CDR3 is TGTGCCAGCAACACCGGTAGCCTTACCTATAGCACAGATACGCAGTATTTT. It translates to CASNTGSLTYSTDTQYF. The chain uses TRBV11-2 and TRBJ2-3; D unresolved. The V end was cut by 7 bases, the J end by 0 bases, with 20 bases between. This CDR3 comprises 17 residues. The germline V gene encodes CDR1 SGHAT and CDR2 FQNNGV.

The genes are TRBV4-2 and TRBJ2-5; 10 bases fit TRBD2. J was trimmed by 9 bases and V by 3 bases; bases with no gene match: 10. The CDR3 sequence is 15 residues long. From germline, CDR1 is LGHNA and CDR2 YNFKEQ. The CDR3 loop reads CASSQELAGGSSQYF. Here the CDR3 DNA reads TGTGCCAGCAGCCAGGAGTTAGCGGGGGGTTCTTCCCAGTACTTC.

The chain uses TRBV6-1 and TRBJ1-1, with D hard to call. Trimming took off 5 bases at V and 8 bases at J, with 6 bases between the two ends. The CDR3 has 10 amino acids. CDR1 MNHNS and CDR2 SASEGT come from the germline V gene. Written as DNA, the CDR3 is TGTGCCAGCAGTCCCCGAGAAGCTTTCTTT. It specifies CASSPREAFF.

The chain recombines TRBV12-3 or TRBV12-4 with TRBJ1-2, with D possibly TRBD1 on 5 matching bases. The ends were cut back, 6 bases at V and 3 bases at J, with 8 bases in the middle. The CDR3 is 12 amino acids. CDR3 nucleotide sequence: TGTGCCAGCAGCCTGACAGACTATGGCTACACCTTC. Translated: CASSLTDYGYTF.

This clonotype was seen a few times. The V gene is TRBV5-1, the J gene TRBJ2-7, with a tentative D call TRBD1 (5 bases). The CDR3 sequence is 13 residues long. Germline V lookup: CDR1 SGHRS, CDR2 YFSETQ. Trimming left V 5 bases short and J 0 bases short, with 9 bases between. CDR3 protein: CASRTANSYEQYF. The CDR3 DNA reads as TGCGCCAGCAGGACAGCAAACTCCTACGAGCAGTACTTC.

The rearrangement links TRBV10-3 to TRBJ1-6; D may be TRBD1 (6 bases). Germline CDR1 is ENHRY and CDR2 is SYGVKD. Trimming pared 6 bases from V and 7 bases from J, leaving 7 bases between. This CDR3 is 12 amino acids long. CDR3 in amino acids: CAISGQNSPLHF. The CDR3 nucleotides read TGTGCCATCAGCGGACAGAATTCACCCCTCCACTTT.

This clonotype was seen repeatedly, ten times or more. This sequence joins TRBV20-1 and TRBJ1-1; D may be TRBD1 (5 bases). V was cut by 3 bases and J by 5 bases, with 13 bases left in between. The germline V gene has CDR1 DFQATT and CDR2 SNEGSKA (reference sequence). The CDR3 extends over 13 amino acids. The CDR3 spells CSASAQGWTEAFF. In nucleotides, the CDR3 is TGCAGTGCTAGCGCGCAGGGTTGGACTGAAGCTTTCTTT.

There are a few counts of this clonotype. This chain links TRBV11-2 with TRBJ1-4; the D is unclear. The germline CDR1 and CDR2 sequences are SGHAT and FQNNGV. V was trimmed by 2 bases and J by 4 bases, leaving 11 bases between them. The CDR3 is 15 amino acids. The CDR3 DNA is TGTGCCAGCAGCTTACGCTGGGGAAGTAATGAAAAACTGTTTTTT. Encoded protein: CASSLRWGSNEKLFF.